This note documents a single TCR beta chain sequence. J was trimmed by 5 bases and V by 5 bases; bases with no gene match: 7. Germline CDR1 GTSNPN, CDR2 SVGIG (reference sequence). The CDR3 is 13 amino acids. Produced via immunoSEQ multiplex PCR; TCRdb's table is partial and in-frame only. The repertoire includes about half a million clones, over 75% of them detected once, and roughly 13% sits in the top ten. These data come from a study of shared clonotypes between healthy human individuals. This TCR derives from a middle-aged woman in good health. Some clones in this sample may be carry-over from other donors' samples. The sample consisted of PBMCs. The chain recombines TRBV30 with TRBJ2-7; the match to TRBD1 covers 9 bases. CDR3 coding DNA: TGTGCCTGGGCTGAGACAGGGGGGGACGAGCAGTACTTC. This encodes CAWAETGGDEQYF. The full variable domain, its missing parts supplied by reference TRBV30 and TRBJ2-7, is SQTIHQWPATLVQPVGSPLSLECTVEGTSNPNLYWYRQAAGRGLQLLFYSVGIGQISSEVPQNLSASRPQDRQFILSSKKLLLSDSGFYLCAWAETGGDEQYFGPGTRLTVT.